This section outlines one T cell receptor (beta chain) sequence together with its context. Its specificity is not known. Naive CD8 cells comprised CD45RO-negative, CCR7-positively selected cells, excluding terminally differentiated effector memory CD45RA+ cells. The donors, healthy adults who were HIV-negative, had experienced no recent acute infections or vaccinations. V shed 8 bases and J shed 7 bases, with 17 bases lying between them. In germline, CDR1 is LGHNA, CDR2 YNFKEQ. The CDR3 length is 13 residues. The input for sorted-subset replicate PCRs was around 0.2 ug DNA, 25,000 to 30,000 T cell genomes. Produced via immunoSEQ multiplex PCR; TCRdb's table is partial and in-frame only. Of 560,000 or so clones in the sample, about 96% were seen once. This sample is part of a study of shared clonotypes between healthy human individuals. General observations from the study: Generally, naive subsets came out with larger estimated richness than memory subsets. Only blood was sampled; tissue repertoires likely differ.

The receptor was derived from a woman between 25 and 40 years old in good health. The sequencing input was naive CD8+ T cells sorted from blood. The V call is TRBV4-2, the J call TRBJ2-5; D gene ambiguous. Written as DNA, the CDR3 is TGTGCCAGCTCCCGAGTAAATGTGGGGACCCAGTACTTC. It yields the protein CASSRVNVGTQYF.